These 11 T cell receptor beta chains were all obtained from the same sample, sequenced in a study of vaccination effects on CD4 cells after COVID-19. Before sequencing took place, the ViraFEST assay used viral peptide pools to expand antigen-specific CD4+ T cells. It was after approximately 11 days of culture that CD4+ T cells were isolated. Only in-frame clones appear in the TCRdb table, and some are missing; sequencing was by immunoSEQ multiplex PCR. The sample has about 54,000 clones; 75% to 90% are singletons. The antigens for these receptors are not known. The sequencing used CD4+ T cells from PBMCs cultured with HCoV-229E spike peptides, collected before COVID-19 vaccination. These receptors came from a human donor who received a COVID-19 vaccine.

CDR3 amino acids: CASLGGLSTYEQYV. In nucleotides, the CDR3 is TGTGCCAGCTTGGGGGGACTCTCAACCTACGAGCAGTACGTC. This chain uses TRBV14 with TRBJ2-7, with D possibly matching TRBD2 (6 bases). Trimming shortened V by 8 bases and J by 2 bases, and 16 bases separated the two germline ends. The CDR3 is made up of 14 amino acids. Germline CDR1 is SGHDN and CDR2 is FVKESK.

The chain employs TRBV10-3 and TRBJ2-3; the match to TRBD2 covers 8 bases. There are 13 residues in the CDR3. Germline V gives CDR1 ENHRY, CDR2 SYGVKD. V lost 10 bases, J lost 6 bases, and 9 bases stayed unmatched. The CDR3: CATERGGWDTQYF. The CDR3 DNA follows: TGTGCCACAGAACGGGGGGGGTGGGATACGCAGTATTTT.

This chain joins TRBV7-9 and TRBJ2-2; 7 bases fit TRBD1. The CDR3 loop spans 13 amino acids. Trimming took 10 bases from V and 4 from J; bases not matched to a gene: 6. The germline gives CDR1 SEHNR, CDR2 FQNEAQ (reference sequence). CDR3 sequence (DNA): TGTGCCATCTGGGACAGATTCACCGGGGAGCTGTTTTTT. Translation: CAIWDRFTGELFF.

The rearrangement links TRBV5-1 to TRBJ1-3; no firm D call. Trimming pared 7 bases from V and 6 bases from J, leaving 17 bases between. This CDR3 region has 14 residues. The germline gives CDR1 SGHRS, CDR2 YFSETQ. CDR3 region: CASSDGRRQNTIYF. CDR3 nucleotides: TGCGCCAGCTCTGACGGTCGGCGCCAAAACACCATATATTTT.

The CDR3 DNA reads TGTGCCAGCAGCGTAGCAGTAGCGGGGGGTAGTGATGAGCAGTTCTTC. Protein product: CASSVAVAGGSDEQFF. This sequence joins TRBV9 and TRBJ2-1, with 10 positions matching TRBD2. CDR1 and CDR2 from the germline V gene are SGDLS and YYNGEE. V shed 0 bases, J shed 8 bases, and the junction held 8 bases outside the gene matches. The CDR3 length is 16 residues. The variable domain in full, with the rest retrieved from reference TRBV9 and TRBJ2-1, is DSGVTQTPKHLITATGQRVTLRCSPRSGDLSVYWYQQSLDQGLQFLIQYYNGEERAKGNILERFSAQQFPDLHSELNLSSLELGDSALYFCASSVAVAGGSDEQFFGPGTRLTVL.

The chain is built from TRBV12-3 or TRBV12-4 and TRBJ1-2; D uncertain. V was clipped by 5 bases and J by 4 bases, with 11 bases between them. The CDR3 contains 13 residues. CDR3 in DNA: TGTGCCAGCAGTCCGATCTCTCTCTATGGCTACACCTTC. This encodes CASSPISLYGYTF.

This chain joins TRBV5-1 and TRBJ1-2; no clear D. Looked up from germline, CDR1 is SGHRS and CDR2 is YFSETQ. There are 14 residues in the CDR3. Trimming took 3 bases from V and 6 from J, leaving 15 bases between them. The CDR3 is CASSSTGREDGYTF. In DNA, the CDR3 is TGCGCCAGCAGCTCTACGGGGAGGGAAGATGGCTACACCTTC. Combining the CDR3 with reference TRBV5-1 and TRBJ1-2 gives the whole variable domain KAGVTQTPRYLIKTRGQQVTLSCSPISGHRSVSWYQQTPGQGLQFLFEYFSETQRNKGNFPGRFSGRQFSNSRSEMNVSTLELGDSALYLCASSSTGREDGYTFGSGTRLTVV.

This clone was seen once. The chain joins TRBV18 to TRBJ1-3; TRBD1 matches at 7 bases. The CDR3 runs 14 residues. Trimming removed 6 bases from V and 5 bases from J; junction bases left unmatched: 7. The V gene's germline CDR1 is KGHSH and CDR2 LQKENI. The CDR3 nucleotides read TGTGCCAGCTCGCAGGACAGGCTCCGAAACACCATATATTTT. It specifies CASSQDRLRNTIYF.

This chain links TRBV18 with TRBJ1-1; D remains ambiguous. Trimming shortened V by 3 bases and J by 6 bases, and 11 bases separated the two germline ends. Looked up from germline, CDR1 is KGHSH and CDR2 is LQKENI. This CDR3 has 13 residues. CDR3 region: CASSPDDPPEAFF. The CDR3 DNA reads as TGTGCCAGCTCACCGGACGACCCTCCTGAAGCTTTCTTT.

This clone was seen only once. The chain joins TRBV18 to TRBJ2-1; D might be TRBD1 (7 bases). V shed 3 bases and J shed 4 bases, with 13 bases lying between them. The length of the CDR3 is 15 residues. Germline CDR1 and CDR2: KGHSH and LQKENI. For the CDR3, the DNA is TGTGCCAGCTCACCGGGAGCAGGGGGGTACAATGAGCAGTTCTTC. Its protein product is CASSPGAGGYNEQFF.

This clone showed up just once. The chain is built from TRBV5-1 and TRBJ2-7, with no clear D. Looked up from germline, CDR1 is SGHRS and CDR2 is YFSETQ. The CDR3 consists of 14 residues. V was cut by 9 bases and J by 2 bases, with 18 bases left in between. The CDR3 coding sequence is TGCGCCACCACTCCCGCGTCGGCAGCCTACGAGCAGTACGTC. The encoded protein is CATTPASAAYEQYV.